These 24 T cell receptor beta chains came from one sample sequenced in a study of shared clonotypes between healthy human individuals (dated by TCRdb to the early 2020s). Receptor amplification or capture employed the immunoSEQ multiplex PCR assay. The table was pulled from immuneACCESS by TCRdb, which kept in-frame rearrangements only. Such tables lose some clones; where checked, under half of the loss comes from unresolved V genes, and the rest has no known cause. The sample table holds some 1 million clones, of which 65% to 75% were seen once. The ten largest clones take up about 1.5% of the sample. The sample comprised memory CD4+ T cells sorted from blood. The label giving this sample's cell subset or site can be read as: CD45RA-negative fraction. These TCRs come from a man aged 18-30 years in good health.

At least ten counts were recorded for this clone. The CDR3 sequence is CASSQKGNQPQHF. The CDR3 nucleotides read TGTGCCTCCAGTCAAAAGGGGAATCAGCCCCAGCATTTT. V gene TRBV6-5 combines with J gene TRBJ1-5; the D gene is possibly TRBD1 (5 bases). CDR3 length: 13 residues. Per germline, CDR1 MNHEY and CDR2 SVGAGI. V was shortened by 11 bases and J by 4 bases, with 15 bases between the two germline ends.

The J gene is TRBJ2-7, the V gene TRBV28, with 7 bases identical to TRBD2. CDR3 length: 15 amino acids. Germline assignment: CDR1 MDHEN and CDR2 SYDVKM. The J segment lost 1 base and the V segment lost 6 bases, leaving 9 bases of the junction unmatched. DNA for the CDR3: TGTGCCAGCAGGAGCGGGGCCGGGAAGTCCTACGAGCAGTACTTC. Its translation: CASRSGAGKSYEQYF. Full variable domain (outside the CDR3, taken from reference TRBV28 and TRBJ2-7): DVKVTQSSRYLVKRTGEKVFLECVQDMDHENMFWYRQDPGLGLRLIYFSYDVKMKEKGDIPEGYSVSREKKERFSLILESASTNQTSMYLCASRSGAGKSYEQYFGPGTRLTVT.

This clone was recorded only once. The chain links TRBV6-1 to TRBJ1-1, with 8 bases identical to TRBD1. Germline CDR1 is MNHNS and CDR2 is SASEGT. V gave up 7 bases and J gave up 4 bases; unmatched junction bases: 8. The length of the CDR3 is 14 residues. The CDR3 DNA reads as TGTGCCAGCATCCAGACAGGGGTCGGCACTGAAGCTTTCTTT. Protein product: CASIQTGVGTEAFF.

This chain links TRBV10-3 with TRBJ2-1; D is unresolved. CDR3 length: 14 amino acids. Trimming left V 6 bases short and J 0 bases short, with 9 bases between. Germline V gene lookup returns CDR1 ENHRY and CDR2 SYGVKD. CDR3 sequence (DNA): TGTGCCATCAGCACCGCCTCCTCCTACAATGAGCAGTTCTTC. Its protein is CAISTASSYNEQFF.

The rearrangement uses TRBV15 and TRBJ2-1; 11 nucleotides match TRBD1. This CDR3 spans 16 amino acids. The V and J ends lost 5 bases and 7 bases, in that order; junction bases with no gene match: 10. The germline V gene encodes CDR1 LNHNV and CDR2 YYDKDF (reference sequence). CDR3 nucleotides: TGTGCCACCAGCGCCCGGGACAGGGGGAGGTCTAATGAGCAGTTCTTC. Its translation is CATSARDRGRSNEQFF. Supplemented by reference TRBV15 and TRBJ2-1, the full variable domain reads DAMVIQNPRYQVTQFGKPVTLSCSQTLNHNVMYWYQQKSSQAPKLLFHYYDKDFNNEADTPDNFQSRRPNTSFCFLDIRSPGLGDTAMYLCATSARDRGRSNEQFFGPGTRLTVL.

J is TRBJ1-1 and V is TRBV27, with D tentatively TRBD1 (6 bases). CDR3 length equals 15 residues. V lost 5 bases to trimming and J lost 0 bases, with 13 bases between them. Germline V gene data show CDR1 as MNHEY and CDR2 as SMNVEV (reference sequence). CDR3 sequence (DNA): TGTGCCAGCAGTGCCGGGACAACCATGAACACTGAAGCTTTCTTT. Translated: CASSAGTTMNTEAFF.

This sequence joins TRBV6-5 and TRBJ1-5; tentative D call: TRBD1 (5 bases). This CDR3 is 14 amino acids long. The V end lost 8 bases, the J end lost 0 bases, and 11 bases lay between the germline ends. Per germline, CDR1 MNHEY and CDR2 SVGAGI. The CDR3 sequence: CASQRGDSNQPQHF. The CDR3 DNA reads as TGTGCCAGCCAGCGGGGGGATAGCAATCAGCCCCAGCATTTT.

This chain uses TRBV5-1 with TRBJ1-1; weak D call: TRBD1 (6 bases). The length of the CDR3 is 15 residues. V was shortened by 4 bases and J by 6 bases, with 19 bases between the two germline ends. In germline, CDR1 is SGHRS, CDR2 YFSETQ. The CDR3 bases are TGCGCCAGCAGCCCACTACAGGGATCCTTCGCTGAAGCTTTCTTT. It translates to CASSPLQGSFAEAFF.

The CDR3 sequence is CASSYNGGSEAFF. CDR3 nucleotide sequence: TGTGCCAGCAGTTACAACGGGGGCTCTGAAGCTTTCTTT. This chain joins TRBV6-5 and TRBJ1-1, with D possibly TRBD1 on 6 matching bases. Germline CDR1 reads MNHEY; CDR2 reads SVGAGI. V lost 2 bases to trimming and J lost 6 bases, with 10 bases between them. This CDR3 has 13 amino acids.

The CDR3 reads CASSAGQGWETEAFF. Written as DNA, the CDR3 is TGTGCCAGTAGTGCGGGACAGGGGTGGGAGACTGAAGCTTTCTTT. The rearrangement uses TRBV19 and TRBJ1-1; TRBD1 agrees at 10 bases. Germline V gene sequence: CDR1 LNHDA, CDR2 SQIVND (reference sequence). J was trimmed by 5 bases and V by 5 bases; bases with no gene match: 8. CDR3 size: 15 residues.

The chain couples TRBV7-2 to TRBJ1-2, with 9 bases fitting TRBD1. Unmatched junction bases numbered 3, after V lost 5 bases and J lost 2 bases. CDR3 length: 14 amino acids. The germline V gene encodes CDR1 SGHTA and CDR2 FQGNSA. DNA of the CDR3: TGTGCCAGCAGCGAACAGGGGGCCAACTATGGCTACACCTTC. Protein: CASSEQGANYGYTF.

V gene TRBV6-1 combines with J gene TRBJ1-5; D ambiguous. Germline V gene lookup returns CDR1 MNHNS and CDR2 SASEGT. Between the trimmed V and J ends, which lost 8 bases and 7 bases, there was a span of 18 bases. The CDR3 is 14 residues long. In DNA form, the CDR3 reads TGTGCCAGCCGACCCGCGTCTCTGGGGCAGCCCCAGCATTTT. Amino acids: CASRPASLGQPQHF.

This chain links TRBV2 with TRBJ2-2; 8 nucleotides agree with TRBD2. The CDR3 is made up of 16 amino acids. V dropped 2 bases and J dropped 3; count of bases not matched to a gene: 5. The V gene's germline CDR1 is SNHLY and CDR2 FYNNEI. The CDR3 spells CASSERAGDHTGELFF. In nucleotides, the CDR3 is TGTGCCAGCAGTGAACGAGCGGGAGACCACACCGGGGAGCTGTTTTTT.

This chain uses TRBV5-5 with TRBJ2-5; D might be TRBD1 or TRBD2, each matching 5 bases. CDR1 and CDR2 from the germline V gene are SGHKS and YYEKEE (reference sequence). V shed 7 bases and J shed 1 base, with 8 bases lying between them. The length of the CDR3 is 12 residues. CDR3 bases: TGTGCCAGCGCCGGGACCCAAGAGACCCAGTACTTC. This sequence encodes CASAGTQETQYF.

Details on this clone: Other DNA sequences of this sample code for an identical CDR3. This chain uses TRBV29-1 with TRBJ2-5, with TRBD2 matching 8 bases. This CDR3 has 13 amino acids. The germline gives CDR1 SQVTM, CDR2 ANQGSEA. J was trimmed by 1 base and V by 4 bases; bases with no gene match: 2. The CDR3 sequence: CSVGAGGQETQYF. Written as DNA, the CDR3 is TGCAGCGTTGGGGCGGGGGGCCAAGAGACCCAGTACTTC.

In its sample, this clone was seen a few times. V is TRBV7-2 and J is TRBJ2-1, with 13 nucleotides matching TRBD2. The CDR3 is 15 amino acids. Trimming at V came to 5 bases and at J to 9 bases, leaving 7 bases not matched to a gene. CDR1 and CDR2 from the germline V gene are SGHTA and FQGNSA. The CDR3 loop is CASSPTSGRASEQFF. The CDR3 DNA reads TGTGCCAGCAGCCCCACTAGCGGGAGGGCCAGTGAGCAGTTCTTC.

V is TRBV30 and J is TRBJ1-3; D unclear. The CDR3 consists of 13 residues. Trimming removed 1 base from V and 6 bases from J, with 10 bases in between. Germline V gene data show CDR1 as GTSNPN and CDR2 as SVGIG (reference sequence). The CDR3: CAWSAARTNTIYF. DNA of the CDR3: TGTGCCTGGAGTGCGGCCAGGACAAACACCATATATTTT.

The CDR3 spells CASSFGVRFPKETQYF. The CDR3 DNA sequence: TGCGCCAGCAGCTTTGGTGTCAGGTTCCCTAAAGAGACCCAGTACTTC. The chain carries TRBV5-1 and TRBJ2-5; D is ambiguous. Trimming cost V 2 bases and J 3 bases, with 17 bases left between them. Germline CDR1 is SGHRS and CDR2 is YFSETQ. The CDR3 totals 16 residues.

This chain joins TRBV6-6 and TRBJ2-7; D not resolved. The germline V gene has CDR1 MNHNY and CDR2 SVGAGI (reference sequence). V shed 2 bases and J shed 3 bases, with 5 bases lying between them. The CDR3 runs 12 residues. The CDR3 loop is CASSYVGYEQYF. The CDR3 DNA reads TGTGCCAGCAGTTACGTCGGCTACGAGCAGTACTTC.

The rearrangement links TRBV11-2 to TRBJ2-3; 8 positions match TRBD2. The CDR3 is made up of 15 amino acids. The germline gives CDR1 SGHAT, CDR2 FQNNGV. V lost 5 bases to trimming and J lost 6 bases; unmatched junction nucleotides: 10. This chain's CDR3 is CASSPIVSGGDTQYF. CDR3 coding DNA: TGTGCCAGCAGCCCGATCGTCTCGGGAGGGGATACGCAGTATTTT. Full variable domain (rest looked up from reference TRBV11-2 and TRBJ2-3): EAGVAQSPRYKIIEKRQSVAFWCNPISGHATLYWYQQILGQGPKLLIQFQNNGVVDDSQLPKDRFSAERLKGVDSTLKIQPAKLEDSAVYLCASSPIVSGGDTQYFGPGTRLTVL.

This chain connects TRBV7-6 to TRBJ2-2; maybe TRBD1 (6 bases). Germline V CDR1 and CDR2: SGHVS, FNYEAQ. The V end lost 5 bases, the J end lost 7 bases, and 20 bases lay between the germline ends. The CDR3 has 16 residues. CDR3 nucleotides: TGTGCCAGCAGCAGCCCCGTTGTGGGGGCGTACGGGGAGCTGTTTTTT. Its protein is CASSSPVVGAYGELFF.

CDR3 protein: CASTVGSGRMNTEAFF. In DNA, the CDR3 is TGTGCCAGTACTGTCGGGTCAGGGAGGATGAACACTGAAGCTTTCTTT. The V gene is TRBV19, the J gene TRBJ1-1; perhaps TRBD1 as D (5 bases). V was cut by 7 bases and J by 0 bases, with 18 bases left in between. The CDR3 has 16 amino acids. Germline V gene sequence: CDR1 LNHDA, CDR2 SQIVND (reference sequence).

The V and J genes are TRBV5-6 and TRBJ2-1, with D maybe TRBD2 (5 bases). Germline CDR1 reads SGHDT; CDR2 reads YYEEEE. This CDR3 region has 15 residues. The V end was cut by 3 bases, the J end by 0 bases, with 10 bases between. In nucleotides, the CDR3 is TGTGCCAGCAGCTCAGAGCGGAGCTCCTACAATGAGCAGTTCTTC. Amino acids: CASSSERSSYNEQFF.

The CDR3 reads CAWRRGTGLVGELFF. The CDR3, as DNA: TGTGCCTGGAGACGAGGTACAGGGCTAGTCGGGGAGCTGTTTTTT. V and J are TRBV30 and TRBJ2-2, with D perhaps matching TRBD1 (6 bases). This CDR3 region has 15 residues. Germline V gives CDR1 GTSNPN, CDR2 SVGIG (reference sequence). The germline V and J ends were trimmed by 3 bases and 7 bases, with 18 bases remaining between them. The entire variable domain, with the rest obtained from reference TRBV30 and TRBJ2-2, is as follows: SQTIHQWPATLVQPVGSPLSLECTVEGTSNPNLYWYRQAAGRGLQLLFYSVGIGQISSEVPQNLSASRPQDRQFILSSKKLLLSDSGFYLCAWRRGTGLVGELFFGEGSRLTVL.